This T cell receptor beta chain was found in a study of spatial heterogeneity in lung cancer. Time point of the sample: sample taken at primary tumor resection. No cell sorting; template was whole RNA from tumor, lung tissue or PBMC. CDR3 length: 13 residues. Deletions cut 4 bases from V and 6 bases from J, with 13 bases between. From germline, CDR1 is SGHRS and CDR2 YFSETQ. This clonotype is classed as medium-sized (0.01 to 0.1%). TCRdb ran MiXCR on the 5' RACE reads and lists one entry per CDR3 protein. This sample has 5,000 to 6,500 distinct CDR3 sequences, with approximately 2.9% found just once. The starting material was normal lung tissue next to the tumor, obtained at surgery. This rearrangement joins TRBV5-1 to TRBJ1-1; perhaps TRBD1 as D (6 bases). This TCR was sampled from a male donor with early-stage non-small cell lung cancer. In nucleotides, the CDR3 is TGCGCCAGCAGCACGACAGGTGAGGCTGAAGCTTTCTTT. Its translation: CASSTTGEAEAFF.